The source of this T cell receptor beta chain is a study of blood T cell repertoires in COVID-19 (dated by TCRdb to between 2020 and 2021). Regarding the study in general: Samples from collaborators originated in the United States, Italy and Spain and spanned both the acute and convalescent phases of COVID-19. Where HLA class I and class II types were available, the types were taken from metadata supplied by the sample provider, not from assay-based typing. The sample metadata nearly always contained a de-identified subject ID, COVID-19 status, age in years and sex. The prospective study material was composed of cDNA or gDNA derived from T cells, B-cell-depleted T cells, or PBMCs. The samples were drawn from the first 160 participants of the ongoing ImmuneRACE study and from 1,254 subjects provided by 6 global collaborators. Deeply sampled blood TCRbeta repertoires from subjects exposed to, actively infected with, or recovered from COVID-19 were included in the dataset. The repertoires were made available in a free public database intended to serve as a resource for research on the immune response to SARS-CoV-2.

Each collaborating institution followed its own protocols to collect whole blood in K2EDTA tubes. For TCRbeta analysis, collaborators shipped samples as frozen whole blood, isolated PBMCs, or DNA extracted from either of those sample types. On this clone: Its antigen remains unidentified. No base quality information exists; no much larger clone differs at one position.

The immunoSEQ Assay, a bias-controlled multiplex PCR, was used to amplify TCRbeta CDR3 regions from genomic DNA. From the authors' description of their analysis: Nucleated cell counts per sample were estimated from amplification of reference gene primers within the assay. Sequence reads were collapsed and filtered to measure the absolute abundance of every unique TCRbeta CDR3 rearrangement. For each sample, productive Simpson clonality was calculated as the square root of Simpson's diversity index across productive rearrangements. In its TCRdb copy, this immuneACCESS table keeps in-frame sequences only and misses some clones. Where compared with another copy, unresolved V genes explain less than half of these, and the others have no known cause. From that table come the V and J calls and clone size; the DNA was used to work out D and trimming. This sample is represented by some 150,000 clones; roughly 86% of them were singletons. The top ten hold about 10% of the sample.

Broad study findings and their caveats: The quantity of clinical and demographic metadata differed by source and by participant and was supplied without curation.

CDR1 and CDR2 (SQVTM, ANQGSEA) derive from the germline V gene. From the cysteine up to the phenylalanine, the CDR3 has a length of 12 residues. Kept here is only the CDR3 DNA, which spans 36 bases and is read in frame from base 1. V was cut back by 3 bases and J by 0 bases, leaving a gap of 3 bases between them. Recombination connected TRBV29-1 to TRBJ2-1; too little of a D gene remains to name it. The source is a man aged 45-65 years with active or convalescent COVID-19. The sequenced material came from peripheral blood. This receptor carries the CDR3 CSVDGSYNEQFF. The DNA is TGCAGCGTTGACGGCTCCTACAATGAGCAGTTCTTC.